These 9 T cell receptor beta chains were sequenced from one sample in a study of Ad26.COV2.S vaccination and SARS-CoV-2 variants. This table comes from immunoSEQ multiplex PCR, and its TCRdb copy is limited to in-frame clones, with some not included. The table includes 75,000 to 100,000 clones, more than 65% detected once. The material sequenced was peripheral blood, taken after recovery from COVID-19. Source of these receptors: a human donor who had recovered from COVID-19.

V is TRBV21-1 and J is TRBJ1-6; the D call in the table, TRBD1, was not verified against the DNA. TRBV21-1 is shown as a pseudogene. CDR3 length equals 14 residues. Written as DNA, the CDR3 is TGTGCCAGCAGCAGGACAGTTTCTAATTCACCCCTCCACTTT. It codes for CASSRTVSNSPLHF.

The J gene is TRBJ1-2, the V gene TRBV15; possibly TRBD1 for D (5 bases). Trimming removed 5 bases at V and 6 bases at J, with 13 bases between. The germline V gene encodes CDR1 LNHNV and CDR2 YYDKDF (reference sequence). CDR3 length: 13 amino acids. The CDR3 loop reads CATSPGRGDGYTF. The CDR3 bases are TGTGCCACCAGCCCGGGGAGAGGGGATGGCTACACCTTC.

This clone showed up just a few times. The chain is built from TRBV28 and TRBJ1-3; a possible D gene is TRBD1 (6 bases). Trimming cost V 8 bases and J 0 bases, with 17 bases left between them. The germline V gene encodes CDR1 MDHEN and CDR2 SYDVKM. The CDR3 is made up of 16 amino acids. The CDR3 here is CASGGETGYSGNTIYF. The DNA for the CDR3 is TGTGCCAGCGGAGGGGAGACAGGATACTCTGGAAACACCATATATTTT.

The chain recombines TRBV13 with TRBJ1-3; no reliable D call. The CDR3 is 17 residues long. Germline assignment: CDR1 PRHDT and CDR2 FYEKMQ (reference sequence). Trimming cost V 2 bases and J 2 bases, with 16 bases left between them. In DNA form, the CDR3 reads TGTGCCAGCAGCTTATGGGTGGAGCGACAACCTGGAAACACCATATATTTT. Residues: CASSLWVERQPGNTIYF.

The CDR3 region is CASSPMDRSSYNSPLHF. The DNA of the CDR3 is TGTGCCAGCTCACCCATGGACAGGAGCTCCTATAATTCACCCCTCCACTTT. The chain uses TRBV18 and TRBJ1-6; 7 nucleotides match TRBD1. From germline, CDR1 is KGHSH and CDR2 LQKENI. This CDR3 comprises 17 residues. V gave up 3 bases and J gave up 0 bases; unmatched junction bases: 5.

Only a few counts were recorded for this clone. This chain links TRBV28 with TRBJ1-5; weak D call: TRBD1 (6 bases). CDR1 and CDR2 (germline): MDHEN, SYDVKM. Trimming took off 8 bases at V and 2 bases at J, with 13 bases between the two ends. CDR3 length equals 14 residues. The CDR3 DNA reads TGTGCCAGCCTCAGGGGAGGGGGCAATCAGCCCCAGCATTTT. Residues: CASLRGGGNQPQHF.

This clone occurred a few times. The chain joins TRBV6-2 or TRBV6-3 to TRBJ1-1; D remains unclear. V lost 2 bases and J 9 bases, leaving 16 bases between the germline ends. There are 14 residues in the CDR3. The germline gives CDR1 MNHEY, CDR2 SVGEGT. Here the CDR3 DNA reads TGTGCCAGCAGTTACGAACAGATCTCCAGAAAAGCTTTCTTT. Its protein product is CASSYEQISRKAFF.

This clone was detected a few times. The chain combines TRBV7-2 with TRBJ1-2; a possible D gene is TRBD1 (6 bases). V lost 5 bases and J 2 bases, leaving 15 bases between the germline ends. The CDR3 has 15 residues. The germline CDR1 and CDR2 sequences are SGHTA and FQGNSA. The CDR3 DNA follows: TGTGCCAGCAGCGCCTCAGGGGCAGGGAACTATGGCTACACCTTC. Translation gives CASSASGAGNYGYTF.

This clone was seen ten or more times. The chain is built from TRBV12-5 and TRBJ2-5; perhaps D is TRBD1 or TRBD2 (5 bases each). This CDR3 contains 13 residues. V was shortened by 7 bases and J by 5 bases, with 14 bases between the two germline ends. Per germline, CDR1 LGHNT and CDR2 FRNRAP. CDR3 amino acids: CASDSREWETQYF. CDR3 DNA: TGTGCTAGTGATTCCAGGGAGTGGGAGACCCAGTACTTC.